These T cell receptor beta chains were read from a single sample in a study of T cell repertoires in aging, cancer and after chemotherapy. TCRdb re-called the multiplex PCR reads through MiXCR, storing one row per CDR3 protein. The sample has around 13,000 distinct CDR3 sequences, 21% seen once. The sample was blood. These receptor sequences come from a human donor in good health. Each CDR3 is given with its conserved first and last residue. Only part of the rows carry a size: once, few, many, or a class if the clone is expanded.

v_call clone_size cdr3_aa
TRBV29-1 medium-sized CSVDGGGTDTQYF
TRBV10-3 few CAIRGTGSTDTQYF
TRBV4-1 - CASSQAGRVTYGYTF
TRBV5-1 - CASSLGLTGTNTEAFF
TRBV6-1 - CASSEYRGTYEQYF
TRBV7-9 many CASSSTSGGAVYEQYF
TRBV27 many CASSLWQDQPQHF
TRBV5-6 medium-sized CASSLGANTEAFF
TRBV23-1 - CASSQSRDTEAFF
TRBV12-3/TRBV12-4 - CASRWGGTEAFF
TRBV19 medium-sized CASSPRTANTEAFF
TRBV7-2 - CASSLGGQGQYF
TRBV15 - CATQSRDRGGHGYTF
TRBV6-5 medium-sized CASTTGGNYGYTF
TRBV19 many CASSTGSLSTDTQYF
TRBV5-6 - CASSLKFLRTGIRITNYEQYF
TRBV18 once CASTLTGTGIVNTEAFF
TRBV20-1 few CSARYGGNTDTQYF
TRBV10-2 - CASSEDSPKGNQPQHF
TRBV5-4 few CASSSQDYPPGYTF
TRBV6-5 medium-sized CASSTRDRVNYGYTF
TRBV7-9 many CASSLAWTGTNYGYTF
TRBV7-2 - CAGSLWGYEQYF
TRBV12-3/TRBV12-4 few CASSPRPGIGYTF
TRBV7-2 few CASSLGGAGNIQYF
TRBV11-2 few CASSNRDGQGDRDSTDTQYF
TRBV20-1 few CSAGRGGPSGANVLTF